The 25 T cell receptor beta chains listed next were all sequenced from one sample in a study of ipilimumab plus nivolumab after autologous stem cell transplantation. Clones were read by immunoSEQ multiplex PCR, and TCRdb kept only the in-frame ones, dropping some. This table has about 9,800 clones, approximately 74% appearing once. The source material was PBMCs, sampled in a trial of ipilimumab plus nivolumab as post-transplant consolidation. These receptors came from a female donor with multiple myeloma.

This chain uses TRBV30 with TRBJ2-7; D remains ambiguous. This CDR3 region has 13 residues. The V end was cut by 5 bases, the J end by 2 bases, with 13 bases between. Germline-derived CDR1 and CDR2 are GTSNPN and SVGIG (reference sequence). The CDR3 coding sequence is TGTGCCTGGGCCCCTCCTATGGCCTACGAGCAGTACTTC. Amino acids: CAWAPPMAYEQYF.

The chain couples TRBV7-9 to TRBJ2-3; TRBD2 agrees at 15 bases. V shed 5 bases, J shed 5 bases, and the junction held 8 bases outside the gene matches. Germline V lookup: CDR1 SEHNR, CDR2 FQNEAQ (reference sequence). CDR3 length: 17 residues. The CDR3: CASSVPPGLAGGDTQYF. DNA of the CDR3: TGTGCCAGCAGCGTACCACCGGGACTAGCGGGAGGAGATACGCAGTATTTT.

The chain combines TRBV5-5 with TRBJ2-1, with 10 positions matching TRBD1. Trimming at V came to 3 bases and at J to 2 bases, leaving 8 bases not matched to a gene. CDR3 length: 17 residues. Germline CDR1 and CDR2: SGHKS and YYEKEE (reference sequence). CDR3 amino acids: CASSYQSGTGAYNEQFF. DNA for the CDR3: TGTGCCAGCAGCTATCAGTCCGGGACAGGGGCCTACAATGAGCAGTTCTTC.

This rearrangement joins TRBV6-7 to TRBJ2-7; 12 nucleotides match TRBD2. TRBV6-7 belongs to the ORF category, with a function that is uncertain. The CDR3 covers 21 residues. Trimming at V came to 6 bases and at J to 6 bases, leaving 27 bases not matched to a gene. The chain's CDR3 is CASRPTTPGTSGRTESSEQYF. The DNA for the CDR3 is TGTGCCAGCAGGCCTACTACTCCCGGGACTAGCGGGCGGACAGAGTCTTCCGAGCAGTACTTC.

Only a few counts were recorded for this clone. This rearrangement joins TRBV5-1 to TRBJ2-1; the match to TRBD2 covers 14 bases. The CDR3 is 15 amino acids. Germline V gives CDR1 SGHRS, CDR2 YFSETQ. With V trimmed by 5 bases and J by 9 bases, 7 bases remained unmatched. The DNA for the CDR3 is TGCGCCAGCAGGTCGGGACTAGCGGGAGCTGGTGAGCAGTTCTTC. This translates into CASRSGLAGAGEQFF.

A single count supports this clone. CDR3 protein: CASSNSEGMNTEAFF. DNA for the CDR3: TGTGCCAGCAGCAACTCGGAAGGAATGAACACTGAAGCTTTCTTT. The rearrangement uses TRBV21-1 and TRBJ1-1. TRBV21-1 is flagged as a pseudogene. The CDR3 is made up of 15 amino acids.

The chain's CDR3 is CASSLRDRGIYNEQFF. The CDR3 DNA sequence: TGTGCCAGCAGCTTACGGGACAGGGGGATTTACAATGAGCAGTTCTTC. The chain is built from TRBV7-3 and TRBJ2-1; TRBD1 matches 11 bases. Per the germline V gene, CDR1 is SGHTA and CDR2 is FQGTGA. V lost 2 bases and J lost 4; bases outside the gene matches: 4. This CDR3 region has 16 residues.

The chain couples TRBV5-6 to TRBJ1-3, with D unclear. Trimming removed 1 base from V and 0 bases from J, with 8 bases in between. In germline, CDR1 is SGHDT, CDR2 YYEEEE. CDR3 length: 15 residues. CDR3 in DNA: TGTGCCAGCAGCTTGTGGCGGAGCTCTGGAAACACCATATATTTT. As protein: CASSLWRSSGNTIYF.

In this sample, this clone turned up a few times. V and J are TRBV11-2 and TRBJ2-5; 14 bases match TRBD2. Per germline, CDR1 SGHAT and CDR2 FQNNGV. This CDR3 is 13 amino acids long. V was pared by 4 bases and J by 14 bases, with 6 bases of the junction left unmatched. The CDR3 bases are TGTGCCAGCAGCTACGGACTAGCGGGGGGCGAATACTTC. This codes for CASSYGLAGGEYF.

The gene calls are TRBV28 and TRBJ1-2; weak D call: TRBD1 (5 bases). The germline CDR1 and CDR2 sequences are MDHEN and SYDVKM. The CDR3 runs to 13 residues. Trimming cost V 2 bases and J 7 bases, with 11 bases left between them. The chain's CDR3 is CASSLGGRGGYTF. The CDR3 nucleotides read TGTGCCAGCAGTTTAGGGGGTCGCGGTGGCTACACCTTC.

The chain links TRBV5-1 to TRBJ2-7; no clear D gene. The V gene's germline CDR1 is SGHRS and CDR2 YFSETQ. The V end was cut by 7 bases, the J end by 0 bases, with 5 bases between. The CDR3 length is 11 residues. The chain's CDR3 is CASPSSYEQYF. The CDR3, as DNA: TGCGCCAGCCCCAGCTCCTACGAGCAGTACTTC.

The chain combines TRBV30 with TRBJ1-5, with TRBD1 matching over 7 bases. V was pared by 3 bases and J by 4 bases, with 12 bases of the junction left unmatched. CDR3 length equals 16 residues. Germline values: CDR1 GTSNPN, CDR2 SVGIG (reference sequence). The CDR3 protein is CAWRPWGAGGNQPQHF. The CDR3 DNA is TGTGCCTGGAGGCCATGGGGGGCAGGGGGGAATCAGCCCCAGCATTTT.

This clone has just a few counts. The rearrangement joins TRBV14 to TRBJ2-1, with 11 bases aligning to TRBD1. CDR3 length: 15 amino acids. Germline CDR1 SGHDN, CDR2 FVKESK. V lost 5 bases to trimming and J lost 7 bases; unmatched junction nucleotides: 7. The CDR3 DNA sequence: TGTGCCAGCAGCTACGGGACAGGGGGTTTTAATGAGCAGTTCTTC. Translated: CASSYGTGGFNEQFF.

The table lists this clone with a few counts. The V and J genes are TRBV9 and TRBJ2-3; TRBD2 matches at 12 bases. The ends lost 3 bases at V and 4 bases at J; junction bases unmatched: 6. CDR3 size: 16 residues. Germline V gene sequence: CDR1 SGDLS, CDR2 YYNGEE. CDR3 coding DNA: TGTGCCAGCAGCGCCCTAGCGGGAGGGACAGCAGATACGCAGTATTTT. Translating it yields CASSALAGGTADTQYF.

This clone has a single count. The chain uses TRBV5-1 and TRBJ2-7, with 11 bases aligning to TRBD2. CDR1 is SGHRS and CDR2 is YFSETQ in the germline V gene. The CDR3 is made up of 17 amino acids. Germline trimming cut 0 bases from V and 2 bases from J; bases unmatched to any gene: 7. The CDR3 region has the DNA TGCGCCAGCAGCTTGGTAACTAGCGGGAGCGCAACCTACGAGCAGTACTTC. Amino acids: CASSLVTSGSATYEQYF.

CDR3: CAWSVGYEQYF. The CDR3 DNA is TGTGCCTGGAGTGTAGGCTACGAGCAGTACTTC. The chain employs TRBV30 and TRBJ2-7; no firm D call. V was cut by 0 bases and J by 3 bases, with 3 bases left in between. This CDR3 contains 11 residues. Looked up from germline, CDR1 is GTSNPN and CDR2 is SVGIG (reference sequence). Together with reference TRBV30 and TRBJ2-7, the CDR3 gives the full variable domain: SQTIHQWPATLVQPVGSPLSLECTVEGTSNPNLYWYRQAAGRGLQLLFYSVGIGQISSEVPQNLSASRPQDRQFILSSKKLLLSDSGFYLCAWSVGYEQYFGPGTRLTVT.

The chain links TRBV28 to TRBJ1-1, with D perhaps TRBD1 (6 bases). Germline values: CDR1 MDHEN, CDR2 SYDVKM. V was clipped by 5 bases and J by 1 base, with 11 bases between them. This CDR3 spans 14 amino acids. The chain's CDR3 is CASSPTGQNTEAFF. The DNA for the CDR3 is TGTGCCAGCAGTCCTACAGGGCAGAACACTGAAGCTTTCTTT.

The chain carries TRBV5-4 and TRBJ1-2, with 8 bases identical to TRBD1. Germline-derived CDR1 and CDR2 are SGHNT and YYREEE (reference sequence). This CDR3 region has 14 residues. Unmatched junction bases numbered 5, after V lost 2 bases and J lost 5 bases. The CDR3 nucleotides are TGTGCCAGCAGCTTCGGACAGGGTCGGTATGGCTACACCTTC. Residues: CASSFGQGRYGYTF. The variable domain in full, completed from reference TRBV5-4 and TRBJ1-2, reads ETGVTQSPTHLIKTRGQQVTLRCSSQSGHNTVSWYQQALGQGPQFIFQYYREEENGRGNFPPRFSGLQFPNYSSELNVNALELDDSALYLCASSFGQGRYGYTFGSGTRLTVV.

This chain connects TRBV5-1 to TRBJ2-7; 10 bases agree with TRBD2. Germline trimming cut 4 bases from V and 6 bases from J; bases unmatched to any gene: 10. Germline CDR1 SGHRS, CDR2 YFSETQ. The CDR3 is 15 amino acids. CDR3 in amino acids: CASSSLGASGSEQYF. The CDR3 DNA sequence: TGCGCCAGCAGCAGCTTGGGGGCTAGCGGGAGCGAGCAGTACTTC.

The chain couples TRBV6-1 to TRBJ2-3; D is unresolved. V gave up 5 bases and J gave up 6 bases, with 12 bases separating them. Germline CDR1 is MNHNS and CDR2 is SASEGT. CDR3 size: 13 residues. In nucleotides, the CDR3 is TGTGCCAGCAGTCCCAGACTTCCCGATACGCAGTATTTT. Protein sequence: CASSPRLPDTQYF.

This chain uses TRBV9 with TRBJ1-1; D gene uncertain. The CDR3 runs 12 residues. Trimming shortened V by 4 bases and J by 1 base, and 5 bases separated the two germline ends. Germline CDR1 SGDLS, CDR2 YYNGEE. CDR3 protein: CASSRENTEAFF. Here the CDR3 DNA reads TGTGCCAGCAGCCGGGAGAACACTGAAGCTTTCTTT.

The chain is built from TRBV2 and TRBJ2-7, with 9 bases that match TRBD2. This CDR3 comprises 15 residues. Germline V CDR1 and CDR2: SNHLY, FYNNEI. J lost 5 bases, V lost 6 bases, and 11 bases had no gene match. The CDR3 sequence: CASRDLSGSKNEQYF. The CDR3 nucleotides read TGTGCCAGCAGAGACCTTAGCGGGAGTAAGAACGAGCAGTACTTC.

This clone ranks as medium-sized. V gene TRBV28 combines with J gene TRBJ2-7; 7 positions agree with TRBD1. Germline V gene data show CDR1 as MDHEN and CDR2 as SYDVKM. CDR3 length: 16 residues. V lost 6 bases and J lost 3; bases outside the gene matches: 14. Here the CDR3 reads CASSHPEGAGFYEQYF. The CDR3 nucleotides are TGTGCCAGCAGCCACCCCGAGGGGGCGGGTTTCTACGAGCAGTACTTC.

Worth noting for this clone: At one end, the junction sequence differs from germline, possibly due to a read error. The chain is built from TRBV6-1 and TRBJ2-7; 7 positions match TRBD1. The CDR3 is made up of 16 amino acids. CDR1 is MNHNS, CDR2 SASEGT, per germline. In nucleotides, the CDR3 is TGTGCCATCAGTGGGGCGACAGGGCTGAGCTCCTACGAGCAGTACTTC. Protein: CAISGATGLSSYEQYF.

V usage is TRBV19 and J usage is TRBJ2-2, with D possibly called TRBD1 or TRBD2 (6 bases each). The germline V gene encodes CDR1 LNHDA and CDR2 SQIVND (reference sequence). This CDR3 has 16 amino acids. Deletions cut 9 bases from V and 0 bases from J, with 17 bases between. CDR3 loop: CASRGRTTPNTGELFF. For the CDR3, the DNA is TGTGCCAGCAGGGGCAGGACTACTCCGAACACCGGGGAGCTGTTTTTT. The full variable domain, in which reference TRBV19 and TRBJ2-2 provide the parts outside the CDR3, is DGGITQSPKYLFRKEGQNVTLSCEQNLNHDAMYWYRQDPGQGLRLIYYSQIVNDFQKGDIAEGYSVSREKKESFPLTVTSAQKNPTAFYLCASRGRTTPNTGELFFGEGSRLTVL.